This T cell receptor beta chain is from a study of neoadjuvant nivolumab and ipilimumab in lung cancer. Overall study: The combination arm added day-1 ipilimumab 1 mg/kg to nivolumab 3 mg/kg on days 1, 15, 29. Study findings and constraints: Pathologic regression was not significantly tied to TCR clonality.

Losses at the gene ends were 6 bases for V and 7 bases for J; bases not matched to a gene: 7. The germline V gene has CDR1 MNHEY and CDR2 SVGAGI. This CDR3 spans 15 amino acids. For this clone: Its antigen is undetermined.

Data came from immunoSEQ multiplex PCR; TCRdb stores just in-frame clones and leaves some out. The data show 40,000 to 55,000 clones, approximately 90% seen once. Sequenced here: blood, sampled before neoadjuvant nivolumab, alone or with ipilimumab. V is TRBV6-5 and J is TRBJ2-2; 11 bases are a match to TRBD1. The TCR originated in an adult with non-small cell lung cancer. Some clones in this sample may be carry-over from other donors' samples. This CDR3 is CASSPGQGVLGELFF. DNA of the CDR3: TGTGCCAGCAGCCCGGGACAGGGGGTCCTCGGGGAGCTGTTTTTT.